Listed below are T cell receptor beta chains from one sample, sequenced in a study of cytomegalovirus exposure and HLA in healthy donors. TCRdb's table, derived via immunoSEQ multiplex PCR, lists solely in-frame clones and lacks some. The data show tens of thousands of clones, roughly 77% seen once. Sequencing input: PBMCs. The receptors come from a human donor in good health. The CDR3 runs from the conserved cysteine through the conserved F or W. Each record gives: D gene, J gene, clone size, V gene, CDR3 protein, CDR3 DNA. D genes are given only for firm matches. For some rows the clone size is stated as once, few or many, or as a class when expanded; others skip it.

D gene: .; J gene: TRBJ1-5; clone size: .; V gene: TRBV25-1; CDR3 protein: CASSEIVSVQPQHF; CDR3 DNA: TGTGCCAGCAGTGAAATTGTCAGTGTACAGCCCCAGCATTTT
D gene: .; J gene: TRBJ1-1; clone size: .; V gene: TRBV19; CDR3 protein: CASSSRDPEAFF; CDR3 DNA: TGTGCCAGTAGTAGTCGGGATCCTGAAGCTTTCTTT
D gene: TRBD1; J gene: TRBJ1-5; clone size: .; V gene: TRBV19; CDR3 protein: CASRGTGTLNQPQHF; CDR3 DNA: TGTGCCAGTAGGGGGACAGGGACCCTCAATCAGCCCCAGCATTTT
D gene: .; J gene: TRBJ1-5; clone size: .; V gene: TRBV18; CDR3 protein: CASSLASGDYSNQPQHF; CDR3 DNA: TGTGCCAGCTCACTGGCGTCAGGGGACTATAGCAATCAGCCCCAGCATTTT
D gene: .; J gene: TRBJ1-6; clone size: once; V gene: TRBV6-1; CDR3 protein: CASSEVGSGGSSPLHF; CDR3 DNA: TGTGCCAGCAGTGAAGTTGGTTCGGGGGGCTCTTCACCCCTCCACTTT
D gene: .; J gene: TRBJ2-5; clone size: .; V gene: TRBV9; CDR3 protein: CASSVYSEETQYF; CDR3 DNA: TGTGCCAGCAGCGTTTATAGCGAAGAGACCCAGTACTTC
D gene: TRBD1; J gene: TRBJ2-1; clone size: .; V gene: TRBV30; CDR3 protein: CAWSVERGTGGHNEQFF; CDR3 DNA: TGTGCCTGGAGTGTAGAAAGGGGGACAGGGGGGCACAATGAGCAGTTCTTC
D gene: TRBD2; J gene: TRBJ2-5; clone size: .; V gene: TRBV7-2; CDR3 protein: CASSSASGEETQYF; CDR3 DNA: TGTGCCAGCAGCTCTGCTAGCGGAGAAGAGACCCAGTACTTC
D gene: .; J gene: TRBJ1-1; clone size: few; V gene: TRBV19; CDR3 protein: CASSIQGNTEAFF; CDR3 DNA: TGTGCCAGTAGTATCCAGGGAAACACTGAAGCTTTCTTT
D gene: TRBD2; J gene: TRBJ2-5; clone size: .; V gene: TRBV7-9; CDR3 protein: CASFSGGLQETQYF; CDR3 DNA: TGTGCCAGCTTCAGCGGGGGCCTCCAAGAGACCCAGTACTTC
D gene: .; J gene: TRBJ2-1; clone size: .; V gene: TRBV5-1; CDR3 protein: CVSSPLSHEQFF; CDR3 DNA: TGCGTCAGCAGCCCGCTGAGCCATGAGCAGTTCTTC
D gene: .; J gene: TRBJ1-4; clone size: .; V gene: TRBV2; CDR3 protein: CASRTVDELFF; CDR3 DNA: TGTGCCAGCAGGACAGTTGATGAACTGTTTTTT
D gene: TRBD1; J gene: TRBJ1-2; clone size: .; V gene: TRBV6-5; CDR3 protein: CASSRQGVYGYPF; CDR3 DNA: TGTGCCAGCAGCCGACAGGGGGTCTATGGCTACCCCTTC
D gene: .; J gene: TRBJ2-6; clone size: .; V gene: TRBV5-4; CDR3 protein: CASSLPVFSGANVLTF; CDR3 DNA: TGTGCCAGCAGCTTGCCGGTCTTCTCTGGGGCCAACGTCCTGACTTTC
D gene: .; J gene: TRBJ2-1; clone size: .; V gene: TRBV6-1; CDR3 protein: CASSLLTVNEQFF; CDR3 DNA: TGTGCCAGCAGCCTACTGACTGTCAATGAGCAGTTCTTC
D gene: TRBD2; J gene: TRBJ2-7; clone size: .; V gene: TRBV9; CDR3 protein: CASSVGGEGREQYF; CDR3 DNA: TGTGCCAGCAGCGTAGGAGGGGAGGGGCGCGAGCAGTACTTC
D gene: TRBD2; J gene: TRBJ2-3; clone size: few; V gene: TRBV5-4; CDR3 protein: CASSFVPAGGDTQYF; CDR3 DNA: TGTGCCAGCAGCTTCGTGCCAGCGGGGGGAGATACGCAGTATTTT
D gene: .; J gene: TRBJ1-2; clone size: .; V gene: TRBV29-1; CDR3 protein: CSVAGDGYTF; CDR3 DNA: TGCAGCGTTGCCGGGGATGGCTACACCTTC
D gene: TRBD1; J gene: TRBJ2-7; clone size: .; V gene: TRBV11-2; CDR3 protein: CASSLGGGSFYEQYF; CDR3 DNA: TGTGCCAGCAGCTTAGGAGGGGGCAGCTTCTACGAGCAGTACTTC
D gene: TRBD1; J gene: TRBJ1-2; clone size: .; V gene: TRBV25-1; CDR3 protein: CASSEGDRVSYGYPF; CDR3 DNA: TGTGCCAGCAGTGAAGGGGACAGGGTATCCTATGGCTACCCCTTC
D gene: .; J gene: TRBJ1-2; clone size: .; V gene: TRBV28; CDR3 protein: CASSFPGIYGYTF; CDR3 DNA: TGTGCCAGCAGTTTTCCCGGGATCTATGGCTACACCTTC
D gene: .; J gene: TRBJ2-7; clone size: .; V gene: TRBV6-5; CDR3 protein: CASSQTWDTSYEQYF; CDR3 DNA: TGTGCCAGCAGTCAAACTTGGGACACCTCCTACGAGCAGTACTTC
D gene: TRBD1; J gene: TRBJ1-6; clone size: .; V gene: TRBV6-6; CDR3 protein: CASDGTGLGSPLHF; CDR3 DNA: TGTGCCAGCGACGGGACAGGCTTGGGTTCACCCCTCCACTTT
D gene: .; J gene: TRBJ1-4; clone size: .; V gene: TRBV6-5; CDR3 protein: CASIGGPGEKLFF; CDR3 DNA: TGTGCCAGCATCGGGGGACCAGGTGAAAAACTGTTTTTT
D gene: TRBD2; J gene: TRBJ2-2; clone size: .; V gene: TRBV7-2; CDR3 protein: CASRSSGGNTGELFF; CDR3 DNA: TGTGCCAGCAGGTCTAGCGGGGGGAACACCGGGGAGCTGTTTTTT
D gene: TRBD2; J gene: TRBJ2-2; clone size: .; V gene: TRBV7-2; CDR3 protein: CASSLWASGGSNTGELFF; CDR3 DNA: TGTGCCAGCAGCTTATGGGCTAGCGGGGGGTCGAACACCGGGGAGCTGTTTTTT
D gene: .; J gene: TRBJ2-1; clone size: .; V gene: TRBV27; CDR3 protein: CASSLSNPGQVYNEQFF; CDR3 DNA: TGTGCCAGCAGTTTATCGAACCCAGGGCAGGTTTACAATGAGCAGTTCTTC
D gene: TRBD1; J gene: TRBJ2-2; clone size: .; V gene: TRBV4-3; CDR3 protein: CASSQDKGAANTGELFF; CDR3 DNA: TGCGCCAGCAGCCAAGATAAGGGGGCTGCGAACACCGGGGAGCTGTTTTTT
D gene: TRBD1; J gene: TRBJ2-1; clone size: .; V gene: TRBV6-1; CDR3 protein: CASSEAGGTGSNEQFF; CDR3 DNA: TGTGCCAGCAGTGAAGCGGGGGGGACAGGGTCCAATGAGCAGTTCTTC
D gene: .; J gene: TRBJ1-2; clone size: few; V gene: TRBV28; CDR3 protein: CASSVPAGARGYPF; CDR3 DNA: TGTGCCAGCAGTGTCCCAGCGGGGGCGCGGGGCTACCCCTTC
D gene: .; J gene: TRBJ2-1; clone size: .; V gene: TRBV9; CDR3 protein: CASSVAISKGMNEQFF; CDR3 DNA: TGTGCCAGCAGCGTAGCTATAAGTAAGGGGATGAATGAGCAGTTCTTC
D gene: TRBD1; J gene: TRBJ2-7; clone size: few; V gene: TRBV5-4; CDR3 protein: CASSSNRGSDEQYF; CDR3 DNA: TGTGCCAGCAGCTCTAACAGGGGGAGCGACGAGCAGTACTTC
D gene: TRBD1; J gene: TRBJ1-5; clone size: .; V gene: TRBV6-1; CDR3 protein: CASRQTGGDQPQHF; CDR3 DNA: TGTGCCAGCAGGCAGACAGGGGGTGATCAGCCCCAGCATTTT
D gene: TRBD1; J gene: TRBJ1-2; clone size: .; V gene: TRBV7-9; CDR3 protein: CSSSPRDSTNYGYTF; CDR3 DNA: TGTTCCAGCAGCCCCCGGGACAGTACTAACTATGGCTACACCTTC
D gene: TRBD2; J gene: TRBJ2-3; clone size: once; V gene: TRBV7-9; CDR3 protein: CASSETIAGALGGDTQYF; CDR3 DNA: TGTGCCAGCAGCGAGACTATAGCGGGGGCCCTCGGGGGAGATACGCAGTATTTT
D gene: .; J gene: TRBJ1-5; clone size: .; V gene: TRBV6-1; CDR3 protein: CATREGGGSNQPQHF; CDR3 DNA: TGTGCCACGCGGGAGGGTGGGGGTAGCAATCAGCCCCAGCATTTT
D gene: .; J gene: TRBJ1-1; clone size: .; V gene: TRBV7-3; CDR3 protein: CASSLSPRGAGTEAFF; CDR3 DNA: TGTGCCAGCAGCTTATCCCCTCGGGGGGCGGGCACTGAAGCTTTCTTT
D gene: TRBD1; J gene: TRBJ2-7; clone size: .; V gene: TRBV5-1; CDR3 protein: CASSIQGSSYEQYF; CDR3 DNA: TGCGCCAGCAGCATACAGGGGAGCTCCTACGAGCAGTACTTC
D gene: TRBD2; J gene: TRBJ2-3; clone size: .; V gene: TRBV28; CDR3 protein: CASNTILGRIAGGGDTQYF; CDR3 DNA: TGTGCCAGCAATACCATTTTAGGACGAATAGCGGGCGGCGGAGATACGCAGTATTTT
D gene: .; J gene: TRBJ1-1; clone size: .; V gene: TRBV21-1; CDR3 protein: CASRRTGMNTEAFF; CDR3 DNA: TGTGCCAGCAGAAGGACAGGGATGAACACTGAAGCTTTCTTT
D gene: .; J gene: TRBJ2-4; clone size: .; V gene: TRBV19; CDR3 protein: CASSRGPKNIQYF; CDR3 DNA: TGTGCCAGTAGTAGGGGGCCCAAAAACATTCAGTACTTC
D gene: TRBD2; J gene: TRBJ2-1; clone size: .; V gene: TRBV7-9; CDR3 protein: CASSLGSSGTSMQFF; CDR3 DNA: TGTGCCAGCAGCTTAGGCTCTAGCGGGACCAGCATGCAGTTCTTC